This entry concerns a single T cell receptor beta chain. Its antigen is unidentified. Germline CDR1 SQVTM, CDR2 ANQGSEA. This CDR3 has 12 amino acids. V was shortened by 4 bases and J by 10 bases, with 14 bases between the two germline ends. The data are from a study of cytomegalovirus exposure and HLA in healthy donors. Study results and caveats: A classifier reportedly called cytomegalovirus status with high sensitivity and specificity. It was 150 to 200 TCR beta chains that were listed as cytomegalovirus-associated.

This PCR relied on a set of 60 Vbeta primers and 13 Jbeta primers. The protocol was immunoSEQ multiplex PCR, while the TCRdb copy is restricted to in-frame clones and leaves out a portion. The data hold about 40,000 clones, with 70% to 85% observed a single time. The rearrangement joins TRBV29-1 to TRBJ2-1, with D uncertain. The receptor's source is a woman under 30 in good health and CMV-seropositive. The sample comprised PBMCs. In nucleotides, the CDR3 is TGCAGCGTTGGTTCCGGCGGTAAGGAGCAGTTCTTC. This encodes CSVGSGGKEQFF.